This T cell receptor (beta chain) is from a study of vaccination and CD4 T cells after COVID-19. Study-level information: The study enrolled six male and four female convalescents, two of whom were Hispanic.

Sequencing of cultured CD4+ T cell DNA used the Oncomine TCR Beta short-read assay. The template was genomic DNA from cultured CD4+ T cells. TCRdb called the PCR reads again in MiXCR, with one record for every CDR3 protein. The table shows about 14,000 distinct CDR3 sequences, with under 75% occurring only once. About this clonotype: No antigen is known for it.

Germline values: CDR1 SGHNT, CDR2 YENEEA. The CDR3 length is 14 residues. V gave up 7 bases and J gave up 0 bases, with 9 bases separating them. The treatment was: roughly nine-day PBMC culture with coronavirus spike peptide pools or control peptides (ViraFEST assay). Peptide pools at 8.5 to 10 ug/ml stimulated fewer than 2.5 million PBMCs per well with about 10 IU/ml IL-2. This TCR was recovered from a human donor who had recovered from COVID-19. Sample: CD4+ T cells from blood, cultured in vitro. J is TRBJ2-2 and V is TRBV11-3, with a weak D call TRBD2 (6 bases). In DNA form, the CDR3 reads TGTGCCAGCAAGAGACTAGCGAACACCGGGGAGCTGTTTTTT. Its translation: CASKRLANTGELFF.